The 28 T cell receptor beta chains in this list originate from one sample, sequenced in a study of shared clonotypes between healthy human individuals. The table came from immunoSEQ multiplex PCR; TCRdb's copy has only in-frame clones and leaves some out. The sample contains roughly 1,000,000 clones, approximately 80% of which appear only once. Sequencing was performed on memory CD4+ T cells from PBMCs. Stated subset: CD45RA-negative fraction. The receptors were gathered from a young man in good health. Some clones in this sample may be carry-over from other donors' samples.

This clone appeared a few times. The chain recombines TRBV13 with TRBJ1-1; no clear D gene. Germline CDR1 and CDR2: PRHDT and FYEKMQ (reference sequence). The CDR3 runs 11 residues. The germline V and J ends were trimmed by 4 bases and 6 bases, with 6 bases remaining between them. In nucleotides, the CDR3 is TGTGCCAGCAGCTCCCCCGCTGAAGCTTTCTTT. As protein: CASSSPAEAFF.

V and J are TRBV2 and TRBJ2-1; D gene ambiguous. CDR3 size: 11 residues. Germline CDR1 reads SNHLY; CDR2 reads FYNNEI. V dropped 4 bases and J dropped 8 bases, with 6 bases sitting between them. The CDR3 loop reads CASSGYHEQFF. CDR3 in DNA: TGTGCCAGCAGTGGCTATCATGAGCAGTTCTTC.

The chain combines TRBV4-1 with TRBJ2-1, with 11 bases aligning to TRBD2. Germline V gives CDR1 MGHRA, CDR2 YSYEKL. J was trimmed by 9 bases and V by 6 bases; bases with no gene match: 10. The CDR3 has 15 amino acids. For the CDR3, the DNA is TGCGCCAGCAGGGGACTAGCGGTTTCCCAAACTGAGCAGTTCTTC. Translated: CASRGLAVSQTEQFF.

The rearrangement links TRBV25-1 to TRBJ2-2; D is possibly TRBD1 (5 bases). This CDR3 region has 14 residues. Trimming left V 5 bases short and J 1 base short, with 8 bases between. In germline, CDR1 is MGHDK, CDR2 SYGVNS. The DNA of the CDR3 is TGTGCCAGCAGTCGTACAGGGAACACCGGGGAGCTGTTTTTT. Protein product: CASSRTGNTGELFF.

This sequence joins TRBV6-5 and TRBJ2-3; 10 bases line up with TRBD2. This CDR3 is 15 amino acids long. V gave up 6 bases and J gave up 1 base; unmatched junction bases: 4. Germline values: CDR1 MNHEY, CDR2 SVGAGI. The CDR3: CASRPGTSGTDTQYF. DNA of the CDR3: TGTGCCAGCAGGCCTGGGACTAGCGGCACAGATACGCAGTATTTT.

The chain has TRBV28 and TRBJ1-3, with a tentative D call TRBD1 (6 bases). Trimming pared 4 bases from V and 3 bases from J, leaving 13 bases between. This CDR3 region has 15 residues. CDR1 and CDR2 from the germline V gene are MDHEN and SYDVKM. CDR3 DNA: TGTGCCAGCAGTTACACAGGGTTGGGTGGAAACACCATATATTTT. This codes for CASSYTGLGGNTIYF.

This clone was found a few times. In DNA, the CDR3 is TGTGCCAGCAGAGGACTAGCGGGAGAAGATACGCAGTATTTT. It translates to CASRGLAGEDTQYF. The chain couples TRBV28 to TRBJ2-3; 13 bases are a match to TRBD2. The CDR3 is 14 amino acids. The J segment lost 5 bases and the V segment lost 6 bases, leaving 2 bases of the junction unmatched. Germline V gene sequence: CDR1 MDHEN, CDR2 SYDVKM.

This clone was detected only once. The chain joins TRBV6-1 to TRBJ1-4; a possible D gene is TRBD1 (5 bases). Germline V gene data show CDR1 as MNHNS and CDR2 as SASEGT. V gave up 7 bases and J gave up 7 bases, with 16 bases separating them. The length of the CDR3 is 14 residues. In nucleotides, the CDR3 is TGTGCCAGCACCCCAAGGGGCGGAGGTGAAAAACTGTTTTTT. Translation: CASTPRGGGEKLFF.

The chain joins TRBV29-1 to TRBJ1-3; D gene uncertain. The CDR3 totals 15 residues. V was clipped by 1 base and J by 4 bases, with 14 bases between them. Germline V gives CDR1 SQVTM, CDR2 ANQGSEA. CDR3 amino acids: CSVEVGADKGNTIYF. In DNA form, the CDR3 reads TGCAGCGTTGAAGTGGGAGCCGACAAAGGAAACACCATATATTTT. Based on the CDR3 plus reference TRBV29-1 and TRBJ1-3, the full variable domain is SAVISQKPSRDICQRGTSLTIQCQVDSQVTMMFWYRQQPGQSLTLIATANQGSEATYESGFVIDKFPISRPNLTFSTLTVSNMSPEDSSIYLCSVEVGADKGNTIYFGEGSWLTVV.

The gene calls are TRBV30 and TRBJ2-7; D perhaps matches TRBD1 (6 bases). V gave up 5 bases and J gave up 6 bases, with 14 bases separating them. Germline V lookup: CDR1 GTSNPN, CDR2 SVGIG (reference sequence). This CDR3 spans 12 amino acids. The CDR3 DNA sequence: TGTGCCTGGCTGGGGGCATCGGGCGAGCAGTACTTC. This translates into CAWLGASGEQYF.

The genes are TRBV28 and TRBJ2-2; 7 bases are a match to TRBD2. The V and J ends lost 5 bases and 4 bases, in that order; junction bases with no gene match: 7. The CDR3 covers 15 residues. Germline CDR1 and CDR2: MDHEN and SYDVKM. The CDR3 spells CASSPRLAVTGELFF. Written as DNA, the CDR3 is TGTGCCAGCAGTCCTCGGCTAGCGGTCACCGGGGAGCTGTTTTTT.

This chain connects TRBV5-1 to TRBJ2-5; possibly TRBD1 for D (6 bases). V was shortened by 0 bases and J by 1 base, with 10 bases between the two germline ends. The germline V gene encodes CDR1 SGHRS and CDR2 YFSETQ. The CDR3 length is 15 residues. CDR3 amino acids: CASSLEVGAQETQYF. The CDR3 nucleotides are TGCGCCAGCAGCTTGGAGGTGGGGGCCCAAGAGACCCAGTACTTC.

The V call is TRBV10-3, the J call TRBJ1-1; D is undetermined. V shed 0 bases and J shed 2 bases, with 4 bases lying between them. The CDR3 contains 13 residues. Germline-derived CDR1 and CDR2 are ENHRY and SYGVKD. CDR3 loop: CAISESSNTEAFF. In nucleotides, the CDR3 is TGTGCCATCAGTGAGTCGAGTAACACTGAAGCTTTCTTT.

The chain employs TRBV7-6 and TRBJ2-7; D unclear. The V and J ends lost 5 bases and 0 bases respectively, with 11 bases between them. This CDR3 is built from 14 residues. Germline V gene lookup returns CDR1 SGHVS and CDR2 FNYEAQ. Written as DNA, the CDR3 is TGTGCCAGCAGCCCCGACGGATTCTCCTACGAGCAGTACTTC. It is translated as CASSPDGFSYEQYF.

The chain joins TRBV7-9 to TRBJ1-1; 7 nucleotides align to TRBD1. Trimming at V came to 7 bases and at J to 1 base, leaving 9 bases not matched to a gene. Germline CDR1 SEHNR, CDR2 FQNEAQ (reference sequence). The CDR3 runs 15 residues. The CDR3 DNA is TGTGCCAGCACCTACCTAGGGACAGCGAACACTGAAGCTTTCTTT. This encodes CASTYLGTANTEAFF. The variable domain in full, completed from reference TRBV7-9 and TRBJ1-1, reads DTGVSQNPRHKITKRGQNVTFRCDPISEHNRLYWYRQTLGQGPEFLTYFQNEAQLEKSRLLSDRFSAERPKGSFSTLEIQRTEQGDSAMYLCASTYLGTANTEAFFGQGTRLTVV.

CDR3 coding DNA: TGTGCCATCAGTGGTCCCCTAGCGGGAGAACGCACAGATACGCAGTATTTT. As protein: CAISGPLAGERTDTQYF. The V gene is TRBV10-3, the J gene TRBJ2-3; 10 nucleotides align to TRBD2. CDR3 length: 17 residues. V dropped 4 bases and J dropped 1; count of bases not matched to a gene: 8. Germline V gene lookup returns CDR1 ENHRY and CDR2 SYGVKD.

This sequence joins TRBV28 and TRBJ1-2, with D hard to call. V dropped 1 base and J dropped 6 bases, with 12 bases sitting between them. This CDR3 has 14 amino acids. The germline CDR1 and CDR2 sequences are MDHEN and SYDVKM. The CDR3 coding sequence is TGTGCCAGCAGTTTATTAGTGGGAAATCATGGCTACACCTTC. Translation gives CASSLLVGNHGYTF.

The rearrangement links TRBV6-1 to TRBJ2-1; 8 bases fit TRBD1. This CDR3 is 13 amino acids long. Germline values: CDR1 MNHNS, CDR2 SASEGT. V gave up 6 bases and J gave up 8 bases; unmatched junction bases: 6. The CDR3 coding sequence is TGTGCCAGCAGGACGACAGGGGCCCATGAGCAGTTCTTC. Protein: CASRTTGAHEQFF.

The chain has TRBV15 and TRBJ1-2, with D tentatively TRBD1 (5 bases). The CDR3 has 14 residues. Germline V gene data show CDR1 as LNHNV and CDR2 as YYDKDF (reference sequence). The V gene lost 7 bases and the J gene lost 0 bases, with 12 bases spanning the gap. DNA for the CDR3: TGTGCCACCAACCGAGACAGAGCTAACTATGGCTACACCTTC. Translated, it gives CATNRDRANYGYTF.

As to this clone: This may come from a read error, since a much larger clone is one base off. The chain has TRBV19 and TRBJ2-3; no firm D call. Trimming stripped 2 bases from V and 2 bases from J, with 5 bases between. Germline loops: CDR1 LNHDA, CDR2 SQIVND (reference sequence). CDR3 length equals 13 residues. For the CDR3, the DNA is TGTGCCAGTAGTATACAGGACACAGATACGCAGTATTTT. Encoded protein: CASSIQDTDTQYF.

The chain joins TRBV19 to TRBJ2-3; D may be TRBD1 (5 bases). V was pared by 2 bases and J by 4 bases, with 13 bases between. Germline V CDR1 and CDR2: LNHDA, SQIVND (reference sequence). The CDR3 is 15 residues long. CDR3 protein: CASSISQGMADTQYF. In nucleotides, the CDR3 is TGTGCCAGTAGTATATCCCAGGGAATGGCAGATACGCAGTATTTT. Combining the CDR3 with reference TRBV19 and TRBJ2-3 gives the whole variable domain DGGITQSPKYLFRKEGQNVTLSCEQNLNHDAMYWYRQDPGQGLRLIYYSQIVNDFQKGDIAEGYSVSREKKESFPLTVTSAQKNPTAFYLCASSISQGMADTQYFGPGTRLTVL.

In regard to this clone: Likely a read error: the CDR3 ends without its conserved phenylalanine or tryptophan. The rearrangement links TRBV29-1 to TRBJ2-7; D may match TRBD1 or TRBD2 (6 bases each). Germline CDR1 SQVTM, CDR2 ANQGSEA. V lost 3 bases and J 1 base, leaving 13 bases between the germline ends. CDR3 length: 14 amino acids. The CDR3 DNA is TGCAGCGTTGAGAGGGGGGCGGATTCCTACGAGCAGTACTCC. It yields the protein CSVERGADSYEQYS.

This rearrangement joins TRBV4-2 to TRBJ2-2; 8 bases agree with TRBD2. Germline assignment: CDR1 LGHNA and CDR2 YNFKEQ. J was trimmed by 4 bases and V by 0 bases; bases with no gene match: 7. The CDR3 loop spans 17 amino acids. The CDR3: CASSQEYTSGSTGELFF. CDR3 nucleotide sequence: TGTGCCAGCAGCCAAGAGTACACTAGCGGATCCACCGGGGAGCTGTTTTTT.

CDR3 sequence: CASSFTGTGAYEQYF. The CDR3 nucleotides are TGTGCCAGCAGTTTCACCGGGACAGGTGCCTACGAGCAGTACTTC. This sequence joins TRBV7-2 and TRBJ2-7; 8 bases match TRBD1. The J segment lost 2 bases and the V segment lost 6 bases, leaving 9 bases of the junction unmatched. Per germline, CDR1 SGHTA and CDR2 FQGNSA. The CDR3 consists of 15 residues.

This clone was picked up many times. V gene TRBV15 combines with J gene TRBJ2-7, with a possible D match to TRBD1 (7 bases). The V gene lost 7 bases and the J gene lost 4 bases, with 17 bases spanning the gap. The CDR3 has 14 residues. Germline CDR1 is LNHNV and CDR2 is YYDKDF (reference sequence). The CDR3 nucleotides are TGTGCCACCACCCGTGGCAGGGGGGCTTACGAGCAGTACTTC. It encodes CATTRGRGAYEQYF.

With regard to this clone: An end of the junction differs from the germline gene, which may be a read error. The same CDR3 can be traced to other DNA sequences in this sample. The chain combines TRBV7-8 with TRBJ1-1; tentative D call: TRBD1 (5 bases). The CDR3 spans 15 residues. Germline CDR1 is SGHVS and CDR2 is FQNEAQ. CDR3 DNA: TGCGCCAGCAGCGCGGGACCGTTGATTAGCACTGAAGCTTTCTTT. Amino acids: CASSAGPLISTEAFF.

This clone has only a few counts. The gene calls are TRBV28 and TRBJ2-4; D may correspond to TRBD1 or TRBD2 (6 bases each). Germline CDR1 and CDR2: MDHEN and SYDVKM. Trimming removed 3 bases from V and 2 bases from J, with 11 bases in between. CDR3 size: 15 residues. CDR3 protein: CASSLGGAPKNIQYF. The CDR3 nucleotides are TGTGCCAGCAGTTTGGGGGGCGCTCCCAAAAACATTCAGTACTTC.

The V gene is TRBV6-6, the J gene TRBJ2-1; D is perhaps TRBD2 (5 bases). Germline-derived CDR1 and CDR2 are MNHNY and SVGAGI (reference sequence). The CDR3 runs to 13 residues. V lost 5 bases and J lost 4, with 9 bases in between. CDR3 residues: CASSTSGYNEQFF. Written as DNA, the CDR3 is TGTGCCAGCAGTACGAGCGGTTACAATGAGCAGTTCTTC.